The rows below give T cell receptor beta chains drawn from one sample of a study of T cells after yellow fever vaccination. TCRdb reprocessed the 5' RACE reads via MiXCR and lists one record per CDR3 protein. There are 250,000 to 300,000 distinct CDR3 sequences in the sample; about an eighth occur only once, and roughly 0.5% lies in the top ten. The specimen was CD4+ T cells sorted from PBMCs, collected 45 days after the yellow fever booster vaccination. All receptors come from a man aged 25 to 45 who received the YFV17D yellow fever vaccine. CDR3s include the opening cysteine and the closing phenylalanine or tryptophan. D genes are given only for firm matches. The listing skips clone size in some rows; elsewhere it reads once, few, many or a size class.

d_call j_call clone_size v_call cdr3_aa cdr3_nt
NA TRBJ2-7 many TRBV12-3/TRBV12-4 CASSQGRNYEQYF TGTGCCAGCAGCCAAGGACGGAACTACGAGCAGTACTTC
NA TRBJ2-6 NA TRBV24-1 CATSDYSGAGANVLTF TGTGCCACCAGTGATTACTCAGGGGCTGGGGCCAACGTCCTGACTTTC
NA TRBJ1-4 few TRBV4-3 CASSPSGRDNEKLFF TGCGCCAGCAGCCCATCCGGACGGGATAATGAAAAACTGTTTTTT
TRBD2 TRBJ2-7 NA TRBV20-1 CSARGRLAAQSYEQYF TGCAGTGCTAGAGGGAGACTAGCGGCCCAATCCTACGAGCAGTACTTC
NA TRBJ1-5 few TRBV20-1 CSALRGAPGQPQHF TGCAGTGCTTTACGGGGGGCGCCGGGACAGCCCCAGCATTTT
NA TRBJ2-5 NA TRBV7-2 CASSKEREETQYF TGTGCCAGCAGCAAAGAGCGGGAAGAGACCCAGTACTTC
NA TRBJ1-1 few TRBV20-1 CSARDLREGAFF TGCAGTGCTAGAGATCTCAGGGAGGGAGCTTTCTTT
TRBD2 TRBJ2-2 NA TRBV29-1 CSATGYRGLATTGELFF TGCAGCGCCACGGGATACAGGGGACTAGCGACCACCGGGGAGCTGTTTTTT
NA TRBJ2-7 many TRBV7-8 CASSFRRLGSYEQYF TGTGCCAGCAGCTTTAGACGACTGGGATCGTACGAGCAGTACTTC
TRBD2 TRBJ2-7 NA TRBV12-3/TRBV12-4 CASSSHGTRYEQYF TGTGCCAGCAGTTCGCACGGGACTAGATACGAGCAGTACTTC
NA TRBJ2-1 NA TRBV28 CASRSRREYNEQFF TGTGCCAGCAGATCTAGGCGGGAATACAATGAGCAGTTCTTC
NA TRBJ2-7 NA TRBV7-8 CASSSTRPGMSEQYF TGTGCCAGCAGCTCAACCCGGCCGGGGATGTCCGAGCAGTACTTC
NA TRBJ2-2 NA TRBV12-3/TRBV12-4 CASTSGRQNTGELFF TGTGCCAGCACTTCAGGGAGACAGAACACCGGGGAGCTGTTTTTT
TRBD1 TRBJ2-1 few TRBV11-1 CAIPGGRTYNEQFF TGTGCCATCCCAGGGGGTCGTACCTACAATGAGCAGTTCTTC
NA TRBJ2-7 NA TRBV7-9 CASTVGGPTSYEQYF TGTGCCAGCACTGTCGGGGGACCTACCTCCTACGAGCAGTACTTC
NA TRBJ2-5 NA TRBV18 CASSPPSGTDQETQYF TGTGCCAGCTCACCACCCAGCGGGACAGACCAAGAGACCCAGTACTTC
NA TRBJ2-1 few TRBV12-3/TRBV12-4 CASSLDVDRNEQFF TGTGCCAGCAGTTTAGACGTAGACCGCAATGAGCAGTTCTTC
NA TRBJ2-5 NA TRBV5-6 CASSGRGSAETQYF TGTGCCAGCAGCGGGAGGGGGTCGGCCGAGACCCAGTACTTC
NA TRBJ2-4 few TRBV11-2 CASSLGRRLRDIQYF TGTGCCAGCAGCTTAGGTCGCAGGTTGAGGGACATTCAGTACTTC
NA TRBJ1-5 NA TRBV28 CASRSRQPQHF TGTGCCAGCAGGTCAAGGCAGCCCCAGCATTTT
NA TRBJ2-7 NA TRBV6-5 CASSSVGRLNEQYF TGTGCCAGCAGTTCCGTAGGGAGGTTAAACGAGCAGTACTTC
TRBD1 TRBJ2-7 many TRBV9 CASSVGGQGSYEQYF TGTGCCAGCAGCGTAGGCGGACAGGGGTCCTACGAGCAGTACTTC
NA TRBJ2-1 NA TRBV5-5 CASSFWGANEQFF TGTGCCAGCAGCTTTTGGGGGGCCAATGAGCAGTTCTTC